These 5 T cell receptor beta chains were all obtained from the same sample, sequenced in a study of blood T cell repertoires in COVID-19. Only in-frame clones appear in the TCRdb table, and some are missing; sequencing was by immunoSEQ multiplex PCR. The sample yields 95,000 or so clones, under 85% seen once. Material for sequencing was peripheral blood. The source is a human donor in a cohort sampled during active COVID-19.

This clone came up a few times. The genes are TRBV4-1 and TRBJ2-7; maybe TRBD2 (6 bases). The CDR3 is made up of 16 amino acids. The germline V and J ends were trimmed by 1 base and 3 bases, with 16 bases remaining between them. Germline lookup yields CDR1 MGHRA and CDR2 YSYEKL. Here the CDR3 reads CASSQGASVNLYEQYF. For the CDR3, the DNA is TGCGCCAGCAGCCAAGGGGCTAGCGTGAACCTCTACGAGCAGTACTTC.

This chain uses TRBV3-1 (or the pseudogene TRBV3-2) with TRBJ2-5; a possible D gene is TRBD2 (5 bases). CDR3 length equals 14 residues. The ends were cut back, 4 bases at V and 5 bases at J, with 14 bases in the middle. Germline assignment: CDR1 LGHDT and CDR2 YNNKEL (reference sequence). CDR3 amino acids: CASSPSGPGETQYF. As DNA, the CDR3 is TGTGCCAGCAGCCCCTCCGGCCCGGGGGAGACCCAGTACTTC.

V gene TRBV12-3 or TRBV12-4 combines with J gene TRBJ2-7; 7 bases fit TRBD2. CDR3 length: 11 amino acids. Trimming at V came to 6 bases and at J to 4 bases, leaving 0 bases not matched to a gene. CDR3 protein: CASRGGYEQYF. CDR3 nucleotides: TGTGCCAGCAGGGGGGGGTACGAGCAGTACTTC.

V usage is TRBV28 and J usage is TRBJ1-2, with D possibly TRBD1 on 6 matching bases. Trimming left V 3 bases short and J 8 bases short, with 22 bases between. CDR1 is MDHEN and CDR2 is SYDVKM in the germline V gene. The CDR3 extends over 16 amino acids. This CDR3 is CASSFQPYYREGGYTF. The DNA for the CDR3 is TGTGCCAGCAGTTTCCAACCCTACTACAGGGAAGGAGGCTACACCTTC.

This rearrangement joins TRBV20-1 to TRBJ2-3, with D possibly TRBD2 on 6 matching bases. V was pared by 3 bases and J by 11 bases, with 12 bases between. Per germline, CDR1 DFQATT and CDR2 SNEGSKA (reference sequence). The CDR3 extends over 11 amino acids. CDR3 sequence (DNA): TGCAGTGCTAGTAGGACGGGACTGCAGTATTTT. Amino acid sequence: CSASRTGLQYF.